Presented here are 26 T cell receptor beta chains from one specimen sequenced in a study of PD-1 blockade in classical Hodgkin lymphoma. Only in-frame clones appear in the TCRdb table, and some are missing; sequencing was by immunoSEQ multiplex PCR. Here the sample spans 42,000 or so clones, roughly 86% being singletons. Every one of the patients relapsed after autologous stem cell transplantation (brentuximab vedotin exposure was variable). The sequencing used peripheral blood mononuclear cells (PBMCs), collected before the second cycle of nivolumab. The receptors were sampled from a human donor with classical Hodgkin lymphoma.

The CDR3 DNA reads TGCAGTGCTCTCCACACAGATACGCAGTATTTT. Amino acids: CSALHTDTQYF. The rearrangement links TRBV20-1 to TRBJ2-3; unclear D gene. V was clipped by 5 bases and J by 2 bases, with 5 bases between them. The CDR3 extends over 11 amino acids. Per the germline V gene, CDR1 is DFQATT and CDR2 is SNEGSKA (reference sequence).

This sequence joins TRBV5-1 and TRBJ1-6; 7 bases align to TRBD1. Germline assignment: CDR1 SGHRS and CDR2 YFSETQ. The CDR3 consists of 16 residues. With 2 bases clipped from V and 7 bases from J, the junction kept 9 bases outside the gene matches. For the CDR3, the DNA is TGCGCCAGCAGCTTAGGGCCAGGGGGAGACAATTCACCCCTCCACTTT. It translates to CASSLGPGGDNSPLHF.

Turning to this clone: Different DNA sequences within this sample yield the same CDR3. CDR3 in amino acids: CASSLGGVTYEQYF. DNA of the CDR3: TGTGCCAGCAGCTTAGGCGGGGTTACCTACGAGCAGTACTTC. The rearrangement joins TRBV7-2 to TRBJ2-7; a possible D gene is TRBD2 (6 bases). The CDR3 length is 14 residues. Germline CDR1 reads SGHTA; CDR2 reads FQGNSA. V gave up 1 base and J gave up 2 bases, with 9 bases separating them.

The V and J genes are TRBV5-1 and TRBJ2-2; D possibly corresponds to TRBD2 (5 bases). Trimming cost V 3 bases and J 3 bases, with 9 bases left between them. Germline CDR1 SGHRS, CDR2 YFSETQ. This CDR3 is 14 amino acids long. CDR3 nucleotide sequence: TGCGCCAGCAGCTCCGACTATTACACCGGGGAGCTGTTTTTT. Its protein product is CASSSDYYTGELFF.

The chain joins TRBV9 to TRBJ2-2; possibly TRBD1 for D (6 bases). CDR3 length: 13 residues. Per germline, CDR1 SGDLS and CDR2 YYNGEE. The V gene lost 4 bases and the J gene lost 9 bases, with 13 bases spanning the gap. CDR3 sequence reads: CASSSHRVRELFF. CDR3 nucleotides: TGTGCCAGCAGCTCACACAGGGTTCGGGAGCTGTTTTTT.

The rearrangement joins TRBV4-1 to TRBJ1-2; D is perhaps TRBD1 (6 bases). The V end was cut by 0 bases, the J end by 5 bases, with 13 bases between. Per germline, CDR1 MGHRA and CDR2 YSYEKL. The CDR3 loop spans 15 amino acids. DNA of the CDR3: TGCGCCAGCAGCCAAGATCGCGGACAGCTGTATGGCTACACCTTC. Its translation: CASSQDRGQLYGYTF.

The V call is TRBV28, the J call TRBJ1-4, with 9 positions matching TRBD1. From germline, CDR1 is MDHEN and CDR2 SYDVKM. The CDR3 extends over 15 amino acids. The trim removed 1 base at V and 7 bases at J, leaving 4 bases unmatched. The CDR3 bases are TGTGCCAGCAGTTTATCCACAGGGGGCGTTGAAAAACTGTTTTTT. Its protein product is CASSLSTGGVEKLFF.

The CDR3: CASSIGQGGKETQYF. The DNA of the CDR3 is TGTGCCAGCAGCATCGGACAGGGGGGAAAAGAGACCCAGTACTTC. The V call is TRBV5-6, the J call TRBJ2-5, with TRBD1 matching 10 bases. The CDR3 totals 15 residues. V was pared by 4 bases and J by 3 bases, with 6 bases of the junction left unmatched. Germline V CDR1 and CDR2: SGHDT, YYEEEE.

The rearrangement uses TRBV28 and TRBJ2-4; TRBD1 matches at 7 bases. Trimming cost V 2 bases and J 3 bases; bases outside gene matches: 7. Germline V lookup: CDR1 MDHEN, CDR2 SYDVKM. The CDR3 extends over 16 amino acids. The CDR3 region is CASSLPGGPFKNIQYF. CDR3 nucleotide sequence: TGTGCCAGCAGTTTACCAGGGGGTCCTTTCAAAAACATTCAGTACTTC. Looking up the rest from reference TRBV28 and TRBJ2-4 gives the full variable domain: DVKVTQSSRYLVKRTGEKVFLECVQDMDHENMFWYRQDPGLGLRLIYFSYDVKMKEKGDIPEGYSVSREKKERFSLILESASTNQTSMYLCASSLPGGPFKNIQYFGAGTRLSVL.

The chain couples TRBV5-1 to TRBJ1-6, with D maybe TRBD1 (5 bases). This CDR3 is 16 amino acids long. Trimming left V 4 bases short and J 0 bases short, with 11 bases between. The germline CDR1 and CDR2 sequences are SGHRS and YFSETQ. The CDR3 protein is CASSPGGSSYNSPLHF. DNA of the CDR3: TGCGCCAGCAGCCCCGGGGGGAGCTCCTATAATTCACCCCTCCACTTT. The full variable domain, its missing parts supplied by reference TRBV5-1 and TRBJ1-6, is KAGVTQTPRYLIKTRGQQVTLSCSPISGHRSVSWYQQTPGQGLQFLFEYFSETQRNKGNFPGRFSGRQFSNSRSEMNVSTLELGDSALYLCASSPGGSSYNSPLHFGNGTRLTVT.

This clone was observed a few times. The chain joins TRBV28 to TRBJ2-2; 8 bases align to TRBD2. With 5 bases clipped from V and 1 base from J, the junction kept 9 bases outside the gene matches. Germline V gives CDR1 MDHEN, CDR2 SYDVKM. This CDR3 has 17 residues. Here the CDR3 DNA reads TGTGCCAGCAGTCCCCGCCGGCTAGCGGGGAACACCGGGGAGCTGTTTTTT. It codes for CASSPRRLAGNTGELFF. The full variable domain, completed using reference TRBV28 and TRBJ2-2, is DVKVTQSSRYLVKRTGEKVFLECVQDMDHENMFWYRQDPGLGLRLIYFSYDVKMKEKGDIPEGYSVSREKKERFSLILESASTNQTSMYLCASSPRRLAGNTGELFFGEGSRLTVL.

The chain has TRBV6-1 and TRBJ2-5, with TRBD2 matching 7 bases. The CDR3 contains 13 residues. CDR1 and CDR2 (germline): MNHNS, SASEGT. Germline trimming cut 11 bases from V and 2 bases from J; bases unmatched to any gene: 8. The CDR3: CAVSAGPQETQYF. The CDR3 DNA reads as TGTGCCGTCTCAGCGGGGCCTCAAGAGACCCAGTACTTC.

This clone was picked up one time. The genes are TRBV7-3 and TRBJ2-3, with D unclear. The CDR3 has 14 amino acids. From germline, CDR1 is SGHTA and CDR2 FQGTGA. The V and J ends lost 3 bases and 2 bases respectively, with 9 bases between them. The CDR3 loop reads CASSLSGDTDTQYF. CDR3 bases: TGTGCCAGCAGCTTGTCAGGAGACACAGATACGCAGTATTTT.

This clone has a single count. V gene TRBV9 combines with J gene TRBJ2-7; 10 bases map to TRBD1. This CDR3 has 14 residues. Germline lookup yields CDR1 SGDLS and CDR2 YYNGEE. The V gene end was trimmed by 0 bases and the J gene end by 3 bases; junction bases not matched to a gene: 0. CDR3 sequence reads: CASSVGDRGYEQYF. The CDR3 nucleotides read TGTGCCAGCAGCGTAGGGGACAGGGGCTACGAGCAGTACTTC.

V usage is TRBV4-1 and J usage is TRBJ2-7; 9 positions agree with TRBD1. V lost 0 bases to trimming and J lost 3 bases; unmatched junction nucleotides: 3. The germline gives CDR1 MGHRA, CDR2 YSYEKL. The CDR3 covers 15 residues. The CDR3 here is CASSQDRQGGYEQYF. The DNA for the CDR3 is TGCGCCAGCAGCCAAGATCGACAGGGGGGCTACGAGCAGTACTTC.

CDR3 coding DNA: TGTGCCAGCAGAGGGAGGCGGGGTTGGACCTACGAGCAGTACTTC. Translated, it gives CASRGRRGWTYEQYF. The chain joins TRBV6-5 to TRBJ2-7; maybe TRBD2 (6 bases). Trimming removed 6 bases at V and 2 bases at J, with 17 bases between. This CDR3 region has 15 residues. CDR1 MNHEY and CDR2 SVGAGI come from the germline V gene.

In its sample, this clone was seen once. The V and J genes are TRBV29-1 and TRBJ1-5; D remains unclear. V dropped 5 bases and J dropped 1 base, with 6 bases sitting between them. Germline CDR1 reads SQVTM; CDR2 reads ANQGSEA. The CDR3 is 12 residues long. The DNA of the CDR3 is TGCAGCGTTATGGACAGCAATCAGCCCCAGCATTTT. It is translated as CSVMDSNQPQHF. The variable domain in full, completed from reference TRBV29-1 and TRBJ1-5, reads SAVISQKPSRDICQRGTSLTIQCQVDSQVTMMFWYRQQPGQSLTLIATANQGSEATYESGFVIDKFPISRPNLTFSTLTVSNMSPEDSSIYLCSVMDSNQPQHFGDGTRLSIL.

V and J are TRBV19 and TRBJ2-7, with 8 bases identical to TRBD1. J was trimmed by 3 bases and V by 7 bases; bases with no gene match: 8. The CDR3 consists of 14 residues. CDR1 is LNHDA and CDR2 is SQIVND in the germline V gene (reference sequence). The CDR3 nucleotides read TGTGCCAGTACTCGACAGGGGACAGGCTACGAGCAGTACTTC. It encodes CASTRQGTGYEQYF.

The DNA for the CDR3 is TGTGCCAGCAGTTACGGGTCAGGGGGATACGAGCAGTACTTC. Residues: CASSYGSGGYEQYF. The J gene is TRBJ2-7, the V gene TRBV6-5; 7 bases are a match to TRBD1. This CDR3 contains 14 residues. The V gene end was trimmed by 2 bases and the J gene end by 4 bases; junction bases not matched to a gene: 5. The germline gives CDR1 MNHEY, CDR2 SVGAGI.

CDR3: CASSLEQVYEQYF. The CDR3 DNA is TGTGCCAGCAGTTTAGAACAGGTTTACGAGCAGTACTTC. This chain joins TRBV28 and TRBJ2-7, with D possibly TRBD1 on 5 matching bases. CDR1 is MDHEN, CDR2 SYDVKM, per germline. V was shortened by 2 bases and J by 4 bases, with 9 bases between the two germline ends. The CDR3 totals 13 residues.

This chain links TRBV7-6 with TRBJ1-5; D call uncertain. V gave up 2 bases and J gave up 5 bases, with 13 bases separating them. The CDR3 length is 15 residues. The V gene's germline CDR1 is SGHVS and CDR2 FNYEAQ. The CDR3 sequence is CASSLSGERDQPQHF. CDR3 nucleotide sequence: TGTGCCAGCAGCTTAAGCGGGGAGAGGGATCAGCCCCAGCATTTT.

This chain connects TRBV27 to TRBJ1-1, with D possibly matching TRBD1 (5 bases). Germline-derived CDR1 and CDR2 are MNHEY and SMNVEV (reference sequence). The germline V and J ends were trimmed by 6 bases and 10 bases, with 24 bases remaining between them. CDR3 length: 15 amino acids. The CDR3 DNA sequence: TGTGCCAGCAGAAGGGACGTGTCGAGCTTCGTTGGAGCTTTCTTT. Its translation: CASRRDVSSFVGAFF.

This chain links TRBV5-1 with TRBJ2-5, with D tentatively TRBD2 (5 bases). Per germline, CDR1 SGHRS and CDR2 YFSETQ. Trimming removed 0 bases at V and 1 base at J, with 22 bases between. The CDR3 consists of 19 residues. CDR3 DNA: TGCGCCAGCAGCTTGGCAGTCTCACTGCGGGCGGGCCCCCAAGAGACCCAGTACTTC. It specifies CASSLAVSLRAGPQETQYF.

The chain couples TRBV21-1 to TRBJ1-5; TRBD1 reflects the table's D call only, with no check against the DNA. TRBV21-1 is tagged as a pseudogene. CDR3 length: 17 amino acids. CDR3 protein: CASSKDNPGAPFQPQHF. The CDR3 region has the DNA TGTGCCAGCAGCAAAGATAATCCAGGGGCGCCCTTTCAGCCCCAGCATTTT.

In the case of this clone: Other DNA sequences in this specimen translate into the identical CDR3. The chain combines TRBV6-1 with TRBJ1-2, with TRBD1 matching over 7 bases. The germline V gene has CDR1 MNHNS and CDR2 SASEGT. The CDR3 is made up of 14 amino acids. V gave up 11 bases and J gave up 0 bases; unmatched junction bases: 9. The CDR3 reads CASNPGQSNYGYTF. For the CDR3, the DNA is TGTGCCTCCAACCCGGGACAGTCTAACTATGGCTACACCTTC.

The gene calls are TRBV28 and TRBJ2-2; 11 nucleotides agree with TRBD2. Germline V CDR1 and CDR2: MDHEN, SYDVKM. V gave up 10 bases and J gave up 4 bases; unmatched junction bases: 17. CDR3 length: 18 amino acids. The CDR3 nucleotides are TGTGCCATCTCCTGGGGTAGCGGGAGGGCCCGGTCCACCGGGGAGCTGTTTTTT. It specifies CAISWGSGRARSTGELFF.